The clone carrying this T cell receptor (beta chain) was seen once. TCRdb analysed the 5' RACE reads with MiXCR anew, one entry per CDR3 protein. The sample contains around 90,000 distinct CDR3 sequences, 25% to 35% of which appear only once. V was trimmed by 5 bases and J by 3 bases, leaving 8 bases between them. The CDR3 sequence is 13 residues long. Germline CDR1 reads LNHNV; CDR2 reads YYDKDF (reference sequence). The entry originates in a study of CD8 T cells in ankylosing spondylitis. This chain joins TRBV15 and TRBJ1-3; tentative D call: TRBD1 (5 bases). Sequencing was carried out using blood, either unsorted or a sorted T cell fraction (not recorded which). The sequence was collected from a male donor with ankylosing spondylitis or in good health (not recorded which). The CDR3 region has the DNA TGTGCCACCAGCCGGGACCGTGGAAACACCATATATTTT. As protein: CATSRDRGNTIYF.